The 8 T cell receptor beta chains below come from one sample, sequenced in a study of blood T cell repertoires in COVID-19. The method was immunoSEQ multiplex PCR; TCRdb's version includes in-frame clones alone and lacks a portion of them. This sample carries about 88,000 clones, 90% of them seen once, and the ten largest clones take more than 6%. The sequencing sample was made of peripheral blood. The receptor source for this set is a man aged 18-30 years with COVID-19, enrolled during active disease.

In this sample, this clone turned up once. The chain combines TRBV5-4 with TRBJ1-2; D is unclear. Deletions cut 1 base from V and 8 bases from J, with 9 bases between. Germline V gene lookup returns CDR1 SGHNT and CDR2 YYREEE (reference sequence). This CDR3 has 12 amino acids. The CDR3 sequence is CASSLYTAGYTF. The CDR3 region has the DNA TGTGCCAGCAGCTTGTATACAGCCGGCTACACCTTC.

The chain is built from TRBV10-2 and TRBJ2-7; the match to TRBD2 covers 14 bases. Unmatched junction bases numbered 10, after V lost 7 bases and J lost 5 bases. CDR1 is WSHSY and CDR2 is SAAADI in the germline V gene. The CDR3 is made up of 16 amino acids. As DNA, the CDR3 is TGCGCCAGCAACGGAGGGACTAGCGGGAGAGGCAACGAGCAGTACTTC. Residues: CASNGGTSGRGNEQYF.

This clone appeared once. The chain uses TRBV7-6 and TRBJ2-3; 11 bases are shared with TRBD2. The V and J ends lost 5 bases and 3 bases, in that order; junction bases with no gene match: 10. Germline V gene sequence: CDR1 SGHVS, CDR2 FNYEAQ. This CDR3 has 17 residues. CDR3 protein: CASSPTRLAGITDTQYF. The CDR3 DNA reads TGTGCCAGCAGCCCGACTCGACTAGCGGGAATAACAGATACGCAGTATTTT.

The chain has TRBV5-1 and TRBJ2-5, with TRBD2 matching 8 bases. Germline values: CDR1 SGHRS, CDR2 YFSETQ. This CDR3 comprises 15 residues. After removal of 1 base from V and 1 base from J, the junction contained 3 bases not matched to a gene. As DNA, the CDR3 is TGCGCCAGCAGCTTGTATGGACTAGCCCAAGAGACCCAGTACTTC. The encoded protein is CASSLYGLAQETQYF.

This chain connects TRBV5-1 to TRBJ1-1; 8 nucleotides line up with TRBD1. CDR1 SGHRS and CDR2 YFSETQ come from the germline V gene. This CDR3 is built from 15 residues. V shed 4 bases and J 1 base; nucleotides not matched to a gene: 6. CDR3: CASSRGQGGNTEAFF. Here the CDR3 DNA reads TGCGCCAGCAGCCGTGGACAGGGAGGGAACACTGAAGCTTTCTTT.

CDR3 bases: TGCAGTGCTAGTGCCGCAGGGGCAGACTATGGCTACACCTTC. Protein: CSASAAGADYGYTF. The chain links TRBV20-1 to TRBJ1-2; possible D gene TRBD1, 6 bases. The CDR3 covers 14 residues. V lost 3 bases and J 3 bases, leaving 14 bases between the germline ends. The germline gives CDR1 DFQATT, CDR2 SNEGSKA (reference sequence).

The gene calls are TRBV13 and TRBJ2-1, with 8 bases matching TRBD1. With 6 bases clipped from V and 9 bases from J, the junction kept 19 bases outside the gene matches. The CDR3 has 17 residues. Germline loops: CDR1 PRHDT, CDR2 FYEKMQ (reference sequence). CDR3 bases: TGTGCCAGCAGTCCCCCGGACAGGGCTGGAATTATGGGTGAGCAGTTCTTC. The encoded protein is CASSPPDRAGIMGEQFF.

The chain is built from TRBV6-5 and TRBJ2-1; TRBD2 matches at 10 bases. In germline, CDR1 is MNHEY, CDR2 SVGAGI. The CDR3 length is 15 residues. The V segment lost 6 bases and the J segment 2 bases; nucleotides outside the gene matches: 4. As DNA, the CDR3 is TGTGCCAGCAGAAGAGCGGGAGGGGCCTACAATGAGCAGTTCTTC. It codes for CASRRAGGAYNEQFF.